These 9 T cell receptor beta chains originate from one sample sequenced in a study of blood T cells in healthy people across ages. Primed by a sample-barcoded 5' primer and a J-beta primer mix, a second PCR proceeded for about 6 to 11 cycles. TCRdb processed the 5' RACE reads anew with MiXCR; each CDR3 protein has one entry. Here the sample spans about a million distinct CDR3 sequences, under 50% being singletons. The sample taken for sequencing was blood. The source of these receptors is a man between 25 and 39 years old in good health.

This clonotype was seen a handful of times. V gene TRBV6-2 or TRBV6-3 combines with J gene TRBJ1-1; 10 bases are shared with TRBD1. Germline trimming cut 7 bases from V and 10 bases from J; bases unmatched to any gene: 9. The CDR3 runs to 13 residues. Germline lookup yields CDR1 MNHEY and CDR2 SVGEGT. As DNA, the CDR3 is TGTGCCAGCACCGGGACAGGGGCCGCACGAGCTTTCTTT. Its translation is CASTGTGAARAFF.

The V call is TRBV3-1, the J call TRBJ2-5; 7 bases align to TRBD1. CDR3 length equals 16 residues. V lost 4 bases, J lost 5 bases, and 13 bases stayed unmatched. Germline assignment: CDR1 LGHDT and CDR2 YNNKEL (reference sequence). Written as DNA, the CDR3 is TGTGCCAGCAGCCCCAGATCAGGGGGTAGGTTTGAGACCCAGTACTTC. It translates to CASSPRSGGRFETQYF.

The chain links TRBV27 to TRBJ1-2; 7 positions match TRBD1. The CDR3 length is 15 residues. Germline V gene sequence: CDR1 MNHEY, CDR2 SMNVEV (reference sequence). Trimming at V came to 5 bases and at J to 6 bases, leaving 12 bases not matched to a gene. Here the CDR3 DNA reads TGTGCCAGCAGTCCAACCTCGGGACAGTTTAATGGCTACACCTTC. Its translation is CASSPTSGQFNGYTF.

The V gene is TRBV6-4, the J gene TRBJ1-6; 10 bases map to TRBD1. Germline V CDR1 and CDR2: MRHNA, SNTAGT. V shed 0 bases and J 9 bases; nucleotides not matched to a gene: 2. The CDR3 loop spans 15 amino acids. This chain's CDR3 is CASSDSGQGRSPLHF. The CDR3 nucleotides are TGTGCCAGCAGTGACTCGGGACAGGGGCGTTCACCCCTCCACTTT.

DNA for the CDR3: TGTGCCAGCAGTTTAGATCGGCCAGGCCTCGGTAACTACGAGCAGTACTTC. The encoded protein is CASSLDRPGLGNYEQYF. This rearrangement joins TRBV27 to TRBJ2-7; D not certain. Trimming took 2 bases from V and 3 from J, leaving 20 bases between them. The CDR3 is 17 residues long. Germline CDR1 is MNHEY and CDR2 is SMNVEV (reference sequence).

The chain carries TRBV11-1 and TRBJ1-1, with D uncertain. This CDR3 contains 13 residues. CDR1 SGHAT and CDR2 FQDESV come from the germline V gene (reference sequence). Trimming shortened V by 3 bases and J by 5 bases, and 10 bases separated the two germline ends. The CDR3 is CASSLGYRTEAFF. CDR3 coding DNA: TGTGCCAGCAGCTTGGGATATAGGACTGAAGCTTTCTTT.

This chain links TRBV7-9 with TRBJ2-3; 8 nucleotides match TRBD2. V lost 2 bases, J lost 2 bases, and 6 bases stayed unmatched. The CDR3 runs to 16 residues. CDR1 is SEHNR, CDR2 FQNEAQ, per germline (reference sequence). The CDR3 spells CASSLFGGGPTDTQYF. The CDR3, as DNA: TGTGCCAGCAGCTTATTTGGCGGGGGGCCCACAGATACGCAGTATTTT.

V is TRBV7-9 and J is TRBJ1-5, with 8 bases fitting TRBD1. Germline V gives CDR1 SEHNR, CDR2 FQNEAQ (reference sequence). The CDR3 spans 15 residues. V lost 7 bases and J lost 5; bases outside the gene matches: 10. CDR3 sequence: CASTDSQGVDQPQHF. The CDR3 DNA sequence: TGTGCCAGCACCGATTCACAGGGGGTAGATCAGCCCCAGCATTTT.

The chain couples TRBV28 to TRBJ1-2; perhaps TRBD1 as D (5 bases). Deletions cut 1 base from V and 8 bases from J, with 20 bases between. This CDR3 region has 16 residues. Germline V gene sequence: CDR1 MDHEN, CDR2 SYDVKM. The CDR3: CASSLSSPGGLYGYTF. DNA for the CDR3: TGTGCCAGCAGTTTATCCTCCCCGGGGGGATTATACGGCTACACCTTC.